A single sample is the source of the 6 T cell receptor beta chains below, sequenced in a study of blood T cell repertoires in COVID-19 (TCRdb year 2020). The library relied on the immunoSEQ multiplex PCR assay. This immuneACCESS table, as held by TCRdb, lists in-frame sequences with V and J called but not all clones. Of the missing ones, under half trace to an unresolved V gene in checked studies; the others have no known cause. For this sample the table gives about 310,000 clones, of which about 89% were detected only once. The top ten clonotypes cover 7.8% of the sample. The sample taken for sequencing was peripheral blood. The receptors shown here come from a woman aged 45-59 years who had recovered from COVID-19.

This chain connects TRBV12-2 to TRBJ2-5; TRBD2, as called in the table, went unchecked against the DNA. TRBV12-2 constitutes a pseudogene. The CDR3 totals 17 residues. The CDR3 sequence: CASRSLSSGVPWETQYF. CDR3 in DNA: TGTGCAAGTCGCTCCCTGTCCAGCGGGGTCCCCTGGGAGACCCAGTACTTC.

Only a few counts were recorded for this clone. The chain employs TRBV10-2 and TRBJ1-5; D may be TRBD1 (6 bases). This CDR3 spans 16 amino acids. Trimming removed 1 base at V and 6 bases at J, with 16 bases between. Germline CDR1 WSHSY, CDR2 SAAADI. The CDR3 spells CASSELLGQGIQPQHF. Written as DNA, the CDR3 is TGCGCCAGCAGTGAGTTGTTAGGGCAGGGGATTCAGCCCCAGCATTTT.

V and J are TRBV24-1 and TRBJ2-1; 8 nucleotides line up with TRBD1. Germline assignment: CDR1 KGHDR and CDR2 SFDVKD. The V and J ends lost 7 bases and 10 bases, in that order; junction bases with no gene match: 5. The CDR3 consists of 12 residues. CDR3 protein: CATSQGAREQFF. The CDR3 DNA is TGTGCCACCAGCCAGGGGGCGAGAGAGCAGTTCTTC.

The genes are TRBV11-1 and TRBJ1-1, with D possibly TRBD1 on 6 matching bases. Per germline, CDR1 SGHAT and CDR2 FQDESV (reference sequence). CDR3 size: 13 residues. The V end lost 1 base, the J end lost 6 bases, and 9 bases lay between the germline ends. The CDR3 here is CASSLGAGAEAFF. The CDR3 DNA is TGTGCCAGCAGCTTAGGGGCAGGGGCTGAAGCTTTCTTT.

This chain connects TRBV29-1 to TRBJ2-5, with TRBD1 identical over 7 bases. Looked up from germline, CDR1 is SQVTM and CDR2 is ANQGSEA. The CDR3 length is 12 residues. V was pared by 7 bases and J by 4 bases, with 6 bases of the junction left unmatched. CDR3 protein: CSEGASGETQYF. Written as DNA, the CDR3 is TGCAGCGAGGGGGCCAGCGGAGAGACCCAGTACTTC.

The chain joins TRBV19 to TRBJ1-6, with D perhaps TRBD1 (6 bases). Germline V gene data show CDR1 as LNHDA and CDR2 as SQIVND (reference sequence). The germline V and J ends were trimmed by 6 bases and 7 bases, with 13 bases remaining between them. This CDR3 region has 14 residues. In nucleotides, the CDR3 is TGTGCCAGTAGCCTGACAGGCCAAAATTCACCCCTCCACTTT. Its translation is CASSLTGQNSPLHF.